This T cell receptor (beta chain) came from a study of Ad26.COV2.S vaccination and SARS-CoV-2 variants. Study information: The trial was COV1001 and the donor's arm was Ad26.COV2.S. Intramuscularly, Ad26.COV2.S was given either once or twice, 56 days apart.

In its sample, this clone was seen once. Antigen unknown. CDR1 SGHNT and CDR2 YENEEA come from the germline V gene. The CDR3 has 13 amino acids. Trimming took 2 bases from V and 6 from J; bases not matched to a gene: 1. Findings of the study overall: Vaccine and placebo recipients had comparable breadth of non-spike TCRs.

The assay was immunoSEQ multiplex PCR, and TCRdb's table has in-frame clones only and misses some. Counted here are 450,000 to 550,000 clones, nearly 90% occurring once; the ten biggest clones make up 1.7%. Noted treatment: roughly 19 received Ad26.COV2.S at low or high dose, single or two shots; about 5 received placebo; per-sample allocation not given. Day 63 after the first injection of vaccine or placebo was the sampling time. Boston hosted the donor, who was an adult aged 18-55 years. The sequence came from a person aged 18-60 years who received the Ad26.COV2.S COVID-19 vaccine or a placebo. This chain joins TRBV11-3 and TRBJ1-1; 9 bases are a match to TRBD1. The sequencing used peripheral blood, collected in a trial of Ad26.COV2.S vaccine versus placebo. CDR3 residues: CASSLWTGAEAFF. Written as DNA, the CDR3 is TGTGCCAGCAGCTTATGGACAGGGGCTGAAGCTTTCTTT.